The 26 T cell receptor beta chains given below trace back to one sample, sequenced in a study of monozygotic twins with inflammatory bowel disease. TCRdb reprocessed the 5' RACE reads, keeping one entry per CDR3 protein, no DNA. The ten most abundant clones cover approximately 2% of a sample with 95,000 to 110,000 distinct CDR3 sequences. The sample comprised blood. The receptor source for this set is a human donor with ulcerative colitis or Crohn's disease, or a healthy co-twin of an affected twin (not recorded which).

V is TRBV7-9 and J is TRBJ2-5. The CDR3 totals 14 residues. The germline V gene has CDR1 SEHNR and CDR2 FQNEAQ (reference sequence). CDR3 sequence: CASSLSYSGETQYF.

The chain carries TRBV28 and TRBJ2-5. The germline gives CDR1 MDHEN, CDR2 SYDVKM. The length of the CDR3 is 14 residues. CDR3 sequence reads: CASSFFSPQETQYF.

The chain has TRBV29-1 and TRBJ2-1; the D gene TCRdb calls, TRBD2, cannot be checked with no DNA. The CDR3 length is 18 residues. Germline CDR1 and CDR2: SQVTM and ANQGSEA. This CDR3 reads CSVELGLAARTNYNEQFF.

The chain links TRBV7-2 to TRBJ2-7. This CDR3 is built from 13 residues. CDR1 SGHTA and CDR2 FQGNSA come from the germline V gene. This CDR3 reads CASSLVTEYEQYF.

The rearrangement joins TRBV10-3 to TRBJ2-3. CDR3 length: 14 residues. The germline gives CDR1 ENHRY, CDR2 SYGVKD. CDR3 residues: CAISEAQGPDTQYF.

The genes are TRBV6-1 and TRBJ1-5; checking the TCRdb D call of TRBD1 is not possible without DNA. CDR3 length: 17 amino acids. Germline V gene data show CDR1 as MNHNS and CDR2 as SASEGT. CDR3 protein: CASSPYRVPDSNQPQHF.

CDR3 protein: CSAPRTSGRQYNEQFF. The chain couples TRBV20-1 to TRBJ2-1; absent DNA, TCRdb's TRBD2 call cannot be checked. The CDR3 sequence is 16 residues long. Germline lookup yields CDR1 DFQATT and CDR2 SNEGSKA (reference sequence).

CDR3 sequence reads: CASSLRVGRGNEKLFF. The chain uses TRBV7-9 and TRBJ1-4; the D call of TRBD1 rests on TCRdb alone, since no DNA is present to check it. Per the germline V gene, CDR1 is SEHNR and CDR2 is FQNEAQ (reference sequence). The CDR3 totals 16 residues. Full variable domain (rest looked up from reference TRBV7-9 and TRBJ1-4): DTGVSQNPRHKITKRGQNVTFRCDPISEHNRLYWYRQTLGQGPEFLTYFQNEAQLEKSRLLSDRFSAERPKGSFSTLEIQRTEQGDSAMYLCASSLRVGRGNEKLFFGSGTQLSVL.

The V and J genes are TRBV18 and TRBJ2-7; TCRdb selects TRBD2, and the lack of DNA leaves this call unchecked. The CDR3 sequence is 14 residues long. Germline V gene lookup returns CDR1 KGHSH and CDR2 LQKENI. CDR3 in amino acids: CASSQVPRSDEQYF.

V and J are TRBV6-1 and TRBJ2-1; TCRdb's assignment of TRBD2 cannot be checked, as there is no DNA. Germline V gene sequence: CDR1 MNHNS, CDR2 SASEGT. The CDR3 has 14 residues. This chain's CDR3 is CASSTQRRADEQFF.

The J gene is TRBJ2-3, the V gene TRBV6-5; TCRdb's D call, TRBD2, is unchecked because there is no DNA. The CDR3 sequence is 17 residues long. Per germline, CDR1 MNHEY and CDR2 SVGAGI. The CDR3: CASSYSKLAGESDTQYF.

This chain joins TRBV20-1 and TRBJ1-5. This CDR3 region has 13 residues. CDR1 DFQATT and CDR2 SNEGSKA come from the germline V gene (reference sequence). The CDR3 here is CSARKGSNQPQHF.

The chain combines TRBV30 with TRBJ2-7. CDR1 GTSNPN and CDR2 SVGIG come from the germline V gene (reference sequence). The CDR3 has 11 amino acids. CDR3 loop: CAWSVVDEQYF.

The genes are TRBV30 and TRBJ2-7. The CDR3 is 13 amino acids. The germline V gene has CDR1 GTSNPN and CDR2 SVGIG (reference sequence). The CDR3 spells CAWSERPPGEQYF. The whole variable domain, remainder taken from reference TRBV30 and TRBJ2-7, is SQTIHQWPATLVQPVGSPLSLECTVEGTSNPNLYWYRQAAGRGLQLLFYSVGIGQISSEVPQNLSASRPQDRQFILSSKKLLLSDSGFYLCAWSERPPGEQYFGPGTRLTVT.

The J gene is TRBJ2-1, the V gene TRBV29-1. Germline-derived CDR1 and CDR2 are SQVTM and ANQGSEA. The CDR3 consists of 16 residues. CDR3 sequence reads: CSVEDLTRWSYNEQFF.

The chain uses TRBV5-6 and TRBJ2-7; TCRdb proposes TRBD2, but this gene call is untestable without DNA. This CDR3 has 11 residues. The germline gives CDR1 SGHDT, CDR2 YYEEEE. This CDR3 is CASSLGGKQYF.

This chain connects TRBV15 to TRBJ2-7; the TCRdb call, TRBD2, lacks DNA for checking. Germline CDR1 and CDR2: LNHNV and YYDKDF (reference sequence). This CDR3 spans 15 amino acids. The CDR3 sequence is CATSRDRALTYEQYF.

The chain links TRBV20-1 to TRBJ2-1. This CDR3 comprises 12 residues. Germline loops: CDR1 DFQATT, CDR2 SNEGSKA (reference sequence). This CDR3 reads CSARSAYNEQFF.

This chain uses TRBV2 with TRBJ1-5; no DNA is available, so the TRBD1 call from TCRdb remains unchecked. Germline assignment: CDR1 SNHLY and CDR2 FYNNEI. The CDR3 is 14 residues long. CDR3 protein: CASSPGLNNQPQHF.

This sequence joins TRBV15 and TRBJ2-5; the TCRdb D gene call, TRBD1, has no DNA to confirm it. Germline lookup yields CDR1 LNHNV and CDR2 YYDKDF (reference sequence). CDR3 size: 13 residues. CDR3 protein: CATSRTRGQTQYF.

The gene calls are TRBV7-2 and TRBJ2-7. The CDR3 totals 11 residues. Germline-derived CDR1 and CDR2 are SGHTA and FQGNSA. The CDR3 spells CASSPSREQYF.

The V call is TRBV12-3 or TRBV12-4, the J call TRBJ1-1. CDR3 size: 12 residues. The CDR3 region is CASILWNTEAFF.

In terms of frequency, this clonotype is medium-sized. The chain has TRBV19 and TRBJ2-2; TCRdb's D call of TRBD1 is untestable without DNA. Looked up from germline, CDR1 is LNHDA and CDR2 is SQIVND (reference sequence). The CDR3 has 15 amino acids. The CDR3 here is CASSIQTENTGELFF.

The gene calls are TRBV24-1 and TRBJ2-5; TCRdb selects TRBD1, and the lack of DNA leaves this call unchecked. The length of the CDR3 is 15 residues. Germline assignment: CDR1 KGHDR and CDR2 SFDVKD. The CDR3 protein is CATSFWTGKVETQYF.

This rearrangement joins TRBV7-2 to TRBJ1-6. The CDR3 is 12 residues long. Germline CDR1 reads SGHTA; CDR2 reads FQGNSA. CDR3 in amino acids: CASSFLASPLHF.

The chain is built from TRBV30 and TRBJ1-1. The CDR3 spans 19 residues. Germline CDR1 reads GTSNPN; CDR2 reads SVGIG (reference sequence). The CDR3 region is CARTGGGARFGLMNTEAFF.